This T cell receptor beta chain was sequenced for a study of T cell responses to AZD1222 COVID-19 vaccine. Sequenced by immunoSEQ multiplex PCR; TCRdb stores in-frame clones only, minus some. The sample has 80,000 or so clones; about 85% are singletons. A remark on this clone: Antigen specificity is unknown.

V lost 0 bases to trimming and J lost 3 bases, with 21 bases between them. Germline-derived CDR1 and CDR2 are LGHDT and YNNKEL (reference sequence). The length of the CDR3 is 18 residues. Regarding the study as a whole: Elevations in Spike-specific TCR breadth and depth followed administration of two AZD1222 doses. Seropositive status at baseline applied to only six AZD1222 recipients. Donors skewed white British and female; clonal diversity was possibly underestimated.

The TCR comes from an adult in good health. The sample consisted of peripheral blood, taken on day 0 of AZD1222 vaccination. The chain joins TRBV3-1 (or the pseudogene TRBV3-2) to TRBJ2-7, with TRBD1 as a possible D gene (6 bases). CDR3 DNA sequence: TGTGCCAGCAGCCAAGACGGCAATCCGGGACAAGTTCTCTACGAGCAGTACTTC. Amino acids: CASSQDGNPGQVLYEQYF.